This is a list of T cell receptor beta chains from one sample in a study of cytomegalovirus exposure and HLA in healthy donors. The protocol was immunoSEQ multiplex PCR, while the TCRdb copy is restricted to in-frame clones and leaves out a portion. The table has some 200,000 clones, 70% to 85% seen once. Source material: PBMCs. Source of these receptors: a woman between 35 and 50 years old in good health and CMV-seronegative. Each CDR3 is given with its conserved first and last residue. The D gene is left open where the match is weak. For some rows the clone size is stated as once, few or many, or as a class when expanded; others skip it.

d_gene: TRBD2
j_gene: TRBJ2-5
v_gene: TRBV5-1
abundance: .
CDR3aa: CASSFKRGLQQETQYF
CDR3nt: TGCGCCAGCAGCTTTAAGCGGGGGCTTCAACAAGAGACCCAGTACTTC

d_gene: TRBD1
j_gene: TRBJ2-2
v_gene: TRBV5-4
abundance: .
CDR3aa: CASSWDSPNTGELFF
CDR3nt: TGTGCCAGCAGCTGGGACAGTCCGAACACCGGGGAGCTGTTTTTT

d_gene: .
j_gene: TRBJ1-4
v_gene: TRBV18
abundance: .
CDR3aa: CASSPSGQNEKLFF
CDR3nt: TGTGCCAGCTCACCTAGTGGGCAAAATGAAAAACTGTTTTTT

d_gene: TRBD1
j_gene: TRBJ2-7
v_gene: TRBV6-5
abundance: few
CDR3aa: CASSYRQGEQYF
CDR3nt: TGTGCCAGCAGTTACCGACAGGGAGAGCAGTACTTC

d_gene: TRBD1
j_gene: TRBJ1-6
v_gene: TRBV19
abundance: .
CDR3aa: CASSDVQGANYSPLHF
CDR3nt: TGTGCCAGTAGTGACGTACAGGGGGCAAATTATTCACCCCTCCACTTT

d_gene: .
j_gene: TRBJ1-2
v_gene: TRBV11-3
abundance: .
CDR3aa: CASSLDGRGHIYGYTF
CDR3nt: TGTGCCAGCAGCTTAGACGGCAGGGGACACATTTATGGCTACACCTTC

d_gene: TRBD1
j_gene: TRBJ1-4
v_gene: TRBV5-6
abundance: few
CDR3aa: CASSLWLRQGRDEKLFF
CDR3nt: TGTGCCAGCAGCTTGTGGTTAAGACAGGGACGAGACGAAAAACTGTTTTTT

d_gene: .
j_gene: TRBJ2-1
v_gene: TRBV18
abundance: once
CDR3aa: CASSPPGGLTYNEQFF
CDR3nt: TGTGCCAGCTCACCACCCGGGGGGCTAACCTACAATGAGCAGTTCTTC

d_gene: TRBD1
j_gene: TRBJ2-3
v_gene: TRBV5-1
abundance: few
CDR3aa: CASSSSTGTGSDTQYF
CDR3nt: TGCGCCAGCAGCTCGTCTACCGGGACAGGTTCCGATACGCAGTATTTT

d_gene: .
j_gene: TRBJ1-4
v_gene: TRBV7-9
abundance: .
CDR3aa: CASSSGMGNEKLFF
CDR3nt: TGTGCCAGCAGCTCCGGGATGGGTAATGAAAAACTGTTTTTT

d_gene: .
j_gene: TRBJ2-5
v_gene: TRBV7-9
abundance: once
CDR3aa: CASSRRTEPQYF
CDR3nt: TGTGCCAGCAGCCGTCGAACGGAGCCCCAGTACTTC

d_gene: .
j_gene: TRBJ2-1
v_gene: TRBV4-2
abundance: .
CDR3aa: CASSQVGVDVYNEQFF
CDR3nt: TGTGCCAGCAGCCAAGTGGGAGTTGATGTCTACAATGAGCAGTTCTTC

d_gene: .
j_gene: TRBJ1-2
v_gene: TRBV12-2
abundance: .
CDR3aa: CATLRGYTF
CDR3nt: TGTGCAACCTTGCGGGGCTACACCTTC

d_gene: TRBD2
j_gene: TRBJ2-7
v_gene: TRBV11-2
abundance: many
CDR3aa: CASRGTSGLPYEQYF
CDR3nt: TGTGCCAGCAGGGGGACTAGCGGATTACCCTACGAGCAGTACTTC

d_gene: TRBD1
j_gene: TRBJ1-6
v_gene: TRBV7-9
abundance: few
CDR3aa: CASRGGTGNSPLHF
CDR3nt: TGTGCCAGCAGAGGTGGGACAGGGAATTCACCCCTCCACTTT

d_gene: .
j_gene: TRBJ1-2
v_gene: TRBV5-1
abundance: .
CDR3aa: CASSLEYQDGYTF
CDR3nt: TGCGCCAGCAGCTTAGAGTATCAGGATGGCTACACCTTC

d_gene: .
j_gene: TRBJ1-2
v_gene: TRBV19
abundance: .
CDR3aa: CAGSGGAYGYTF
CDR3nt: TGTGCCGGTTCGGGGGGGGCCTATGGCTACACCTTC

d_gene: TRBD1
j_gene: TRBJ1-2
v_gene: TRBV2
abundance: .
CDR3aa: CASNFDRGSYGYTF
CDR3nt: TGTGCCAGCAATTTCGACAGGGGGAGCTATGGCTACACCTTC

d_gene: .
j_gene: TRBJ2-1
v_gene: TRBV5-1
abundance: .
CDR3aa: CASSLASVANEQFF
CDR3nt: TGCGCCAGCAGCTTGGCTAGCGTGGCCAATGAGCAGTTCTTC

d_gene: .
j_gene: TRBJ2-2
v_gene: TRBV7-7
abundance: .
CDR3aa: CASSLAGKNTGELFF
CDR3nt: TGTGCTAGCAGCTTAGCCGGGAAGAACACCGGGGAGCTGTTTTTT

d_gene: TRBD1
j_gene: TRBJ1-2
v_gene: TRBV5-1
abundance: .
CDR3aa: CASSKGTGLGTYTF
CDR3nt: TGCGCCAGCAGCAAAGGGACAGGGCTGGGTACCTACACCTTC

d_gene: TRBD1
j_gene: TRBJ1-2
v_gene: TRBV7-2
abundance: .
CDR3aa: CASSLGTGRGYTF
CDR3nt: TGTGCCAGCAGCTTAGGGACAGGGCGTGGCTACACCTTC

d_gene: TRBD1
j_gene: TRBJ2-1
v_gene: TRBV7-9
abundance: .
CDR3aa: CASSLGQGARNEQFF
CDR3nt: TGTGCCAGCAGCCTCGGACAGGGTGCCCGCAATGAGCAGTTCTTC

d_gene: TRBD1
j_gene: TRBJ2-2
v_gene: TRBV5-1
abundance: .
CDR3aa: CASRNYTGAGGELFF
CDR3nt: TGCGCCAGCAGGAACTACACAGGGGCTGGCGGGGAGCTGTTTTTT

d_gene: .
j_gene: TRBJ2-3
v_gene: TRBV5-1
abundance: .
CDR3aa: CASSYRQASTDTQYF
CDR3nt: TGCGCCAGCAGCTACCGACAAGCTAGCACAGATACGCAGTATTTT

d_gene: .
j_gene: TRBJ1-1
v_gene: TRBV5-8
abundance: .
CDR3aa: CASSSWGGAFF
CDR3nt: TGTGCCAGCAGCTCTTGGGGGGGAGCTTTCTTT

d_gene: .
j_gene: TRBJ1-1
v_gene: TRBV5-4
abundance: .
CDR3aa: CASSAINTEAFF
CDR3nt: TGTGCCAGCAGCGCGATTAACACTGAAGCTTTCTTT

d_gene: .
j_gene: TRBJ1-1
v_gene: TRBV7-6
abundance: .
CDR3aa: CASSADSNTEAFF
CDR3nt: TGTGCCAGCAGCGCGGACAGTAACACTGAAGCTTTCTTT

d_gene: .
j_gene: TRBJ2-7
v_gene: TRBV7-2
abundance: .
CDR3aa: CASSLGAGHPYEQYF
CDR3nt: TGTGCCAGCAGCTTAGGTGCGGGGCACCCCTACGAGCAGTACTTC

d_gene: .
j_gene: TRBJ2-2
v_gene: TRBV5-6
abundance: .
CDR3aa: CASSSYSRQWTGELFF
CDR3nt: TGTGCCAGCAGCTCGTATAGTAGACAGTGGACCGGGGAGCTGTTTTTT

d_gene: .
j_gene: TRBJ2-7
v_gene: TRBV7-2
abundance: once
CDR3aa: CASSPRTSFEQYF
CDR3nt: TGTGCCAGCAGCCCACGGACTTCCTTTGAGCAGTACTTC

d_gene: TRBD2
j_gene: TRBJ2-1
v_gene: TRBV4-2
abundance: .
CDR3aa: CASSYDIAGNYNEQFF
CDR3nt: TGTGCCAGCAGCTACGACATAGCGGGAAATTACAATGAGCAGTTCTTC

d_gene: TRBD2
j_gene: TRBJ2-2
v_gene: TRBV19
abundance: .
CDR3aa: CASSILAGGTGELFF
CDR3nt: TGTGCCAGTAGTATCCTAGCGGGGGGGACCGGGGAGCTGTTTTTT

d_gene: .
j_gene: TRBJ1-1
v_gene: TRBV5-6
abundance: few
CDR3aa: CASKGEYTEAFF
CDR3nt: TGTGCCAGCAAGGGGGAGTACACTGAAGCTTTCTTT

d_gene: TRBD1
j_gene: TRBJ1-6
v_gene: TRBV5-1
abundance: .
CDR3aa: CASSTGQGGRDSPLHF
CDR3nt: TGCGCCAGCAGCACCGGACAGGGGGGAAGGGATTCACCCCTCCACTTT

d_gene: TRBD1
j_gene: TRBJ1-4
v_gene: TRBV9
abundance: .
CDR3aa: CASSVGVGTGGADEKLFF
CDR3nt: TGTGCCAGCAGCGTAGGGGTTGGGACAGGGGGCGCGGATGAAAAACTGTTTTTT

d_gene: .
j_gene: TRBJ1-1
v_gene: TRBV30
abundance: .
CDR3aa: CAWSVVKGVTEAFF
CDR3nt: TGTGCCTGGAGTGTAGTAAAGGGAGTCACTGAAGCTTTCTTT

d_gene: .
j_gene: TRBJ1-5
v_gene: TRBV28
abundance: .
CDR3aa: CASSLLGSSSNQPQHF
CDR3nt: TGTGCCAGCAGTTTACTAGGGAGTAGCAGCAATCAGCCCCAGCATTTT

d_gene: TRBD1
j_gene: TRBJ2-3
v_gene: TRBV19
abundance: .
CDR3aa: CACRDSLFADTQYF
CDR3nt: TGTGCCTGCCGGGACAGCCTTTTTGCAGATACGCAGTATTTT